This T cell receptor (beta chain) comes out of a study of blood T cell repertoires in COVID-19. Clones were sequenced by immunoSEQ multiplex PCR, and TCRdb holds only the in-frame ones, with some missing. The profile shows about 350,000 clones, 88% of them singletons. This clone was seen more than once but under ten times. This CDR3 comprises 14 residues. V gave up 6 bases and J gave up 1 base; unmatched junction bases: 5. Germline-derived CDR1 and CDR2 are SGHNT and YYREEE (reference sequence). The origin of this receptor is a woman aged 70-85 years with COVID-19, enrolled during active disease. The chain recombines TRBV5-4 with TRBJ2-7; 9 bases map to TRBD1. Input material: peripheral blood. Here the CDR3 reads CASTPGQGSYEQYF. The CDR3 DNA is TGTGCCAGCACCCCGGGACAGGGATCCTACGAGCAGTACTTC.